Listed below are T cell receptor beta chains from one sample, sequenced in a study of T cells in Graves' hyperthyroidism and ophthalmopathy. One entry per CDR3 protein results from TCRdb running MiXCR on the multiplex PCR reads. The sample carries some 490,000 distinct CDR3 sequences, 15% to 20% recorded once. Sequencing input: blood. Every receptor here comes from a woman in her thirties with Graves' ophthalmopathy. CDR3s include the opening cysteine and the closing phenylalanine or tryptophan. The D gene is left open where the match is weak. Clone size is given for some rows only: seen once, a few or many times, or a class if the clone is expanded.

>.|many|TRBJ1-4|TRBV5-1
CASSRGATNEKLFF
TGCGCCAGCAGCCGTGGAGCGACTAATGAAAAACTGTTTTTT
>.|many|TRBJ2-3|TRBV5-1
CASSLVGLGRENTQYF
TGCGCCAGCAGCTTGGTAGGGCTCGGCCGTGAAAATACGCAGTATTTT
>.|many|TRBJ2-7|TRBV6-6
CASSYRPGEQYF
TGTGCCAGCAGTTACCGTCCTGGCGAGCAGTACTTC
>.|.|TRBJ2-1|TRBV20-1
CSASFGAYNEQFF
TGCAGTGCTAGTTTCGGGGCCTACAATGAGCAGTTCTTC
>TRBD1|many|TRBJ2-5|TRBV30
CAWGTGFYQYF
TGTGCCTGGGGGACAGGGTTTTATCAGTACTTC
>TRBD1|many|TRBJ2-7|TRBV20-1
CSAHRGSYEQYF
TGCAGTGCTCACAGGGGGTCCTACGAGCAGTACTTC
>.|.|TRBJ1-5|TRBV5-1
CASRTWYGVQPQHF
TGCGCCAGCAGGACTTGGTATGGGGTTCAGCCCCAGCATTTT
>TRBD1|many|TRBJ2-4|TRBV5-1
CASSRGGTGGDAKNIQYF
TGCGCCAGCAGCCGAGGCGGGACAGGGGGCGACGCCAAAAACATTCAGTACTTC
>.|many|TRBJ1-1|TRBV28
CASFRVNTEAFF
TGTGCCAGCTTTAGGGTGAACACTGAAGCTTTCTTT
>TRBD1|few|TRBJ2-3|TRBV10-3
CAISTQGIVRGAEVADTQYF
TGTGCCATCAGCACACAGGGGATTGTGAGGGGAGCCGAAGTGGCAGATACGCAGTATTTT
>TRBD2|many|TRBJ2-1|TRBV11-2
CASSLLAGGYEQFF
TGTGCCAGCAGCTTACTAGCGGGAGGGTACGAGCAGTTCTTC
>.|.|TRBJ2-1|TRBV19
CASSANQGSQFF
TGTGCCAGTAGTGCCAACCAAGGGAGCCAGTTCTTC
>TRBD2|few|TRBJ2-7|TRBV20-1
CSAPSSGRAGQYF
TGCAGTGCTCCTTCGAGCGGGAGGGCGGGGCAGTACTTC
>TRBD2|many|TRBJ2-3|TRBV7-8
CASSPRWLAGAGATDTQYF
TGTGCCAGCAGCCCTCGGTGGCTAGCGGGAGCGGGGGCAACAGATACGCAGTATTTT
>.|many|TRBJ1-2|TRBV28
CASYATGRNYGYTF
TGTGCCAGCTACGCTACCGGACGGAACTATGGCTACACCTTC
>TRBD2|many|TRBJ2-2|TRBV4-2
CASSLIGLAGAPNTGELFF
TGTGCCAGCAGCCTCATTGGACTAGCGGGAGCCCCGAACACCGGGGAGCTGTTTTTT
>TRBD1|.|TRBJ1-5|TRBV11-2
CASRDREGDPPQHF
TGTGCCAGCAGGGACAGGGAAGGGGATCCGCCCCAGCATTTT
>.|once|TRBJ2-1|TRBV19
CASSPLGTVYNEQFF
TGTGCCAGTAGTCCGTTAGGGACGGTTTACAATGAGCAGTTCTTC
>.|.|TRBJ2-3|TRBV7-9
CASSSLGGTHDTQYF
TGTGCCAGCAGCTCGTTGGGCGGAACACACGATACGCAGTATTTT
>.|few|TRBJ1-1|TRBV4-2
CASSQDIGGPTEAFF
TGTGCCAGCAGCCAAGATATAGGGGGACCGACTGAAGCTTTCTTT
>TRBD2|many|TRBJ2-7|TRBV5-4
CASSSMTSGRVYEQYF
TGTGCCAGCAGCTCGATGACTAGCGGGAGGGTCTACGAGCAGTACTTC
>TRBD2|many|TRBJ2-1|TRBV28
CASSSYQAGVGEQFF
TGTGCCAGCAGCTCCTATCAGGCGGGAGTGGGGGAGCAGTTCTTC
>.|many|TRBJ2-3|TRBV7-2
CASSSVKADTQYF
TGTGCCAGCAGCTCGGTGAAGGCAGATACGCAGTATTTT
>.|many|TRBJ2-1|TRBV20-1
CSAREMAYEQFF
TGCAGTGCTAGAGAAATGGCGTACGAGCAGTTCTTC
>TRBD1|.|TRBJ2-1|TRBV5-4
CASSRGQGGGEQFF
TGTGCCAGCAGCAGAGGACAGGGGGGCGGTGAGCAGTTCTTC
>.|many|TRBJ1-5|TRBV20-1
CSAPGRHNQPQHF
TGCAGTGCTCCGGGACGGCACAATCAGCCCCAGCATTTT
>.|few|TRBJ1-2|TRBV7-9
CASSPTKRWDYGYTF
TGTGCCAGCAGCCCGACTAAGAGGTGGGACTATGGCTACACCTTC
>.|many|TRBJ2-3|TRBV20-1
CSARSFRGGAFTDTQYF
TGCAGTGCTAGGTCCTTTCGGGGCGGGGCCTTCACAGATACGCAGTATTTT
>TRBD1|few|TRBJ2-1|TRBV28
CASSQTGTGVYNEQFF
TGTGCCAGCAGTCAGACGGGGACAGGGGTATACAATGAGCAGTTCTTC
>TRBD2|.|TRBJ2-3|TRBV20-1
CSALSGGTDTQYF
TGCAGTGCTCTCTCGGGGGGGACAGATACGCAGTATTTT
>.|many|TRBJ1-5|TRBV3-1
CASSARGHFDQPQHF
TGTGCCAGCAGCGCCCGAGGACATTTCGATCAGCCCCAGCATTTT
>.|many|TRBJ2-1|TRBV20-1
CSARGTWGEQFF
TGCAGTGCTAGAGGTACCTGGGGTGAGCAGTTCTTC
>TRBD1|few|TRBJ2-2|TRBV11-2
CASTLTGVTGELFF
TGTGCCAGCACCCTAACAGGGGTCACCGGGGAGCTGTTTTTT
>TRBD1|many|TRBJ1-4|TRBV20-1
CSARDSGTGVEKLFF
TGCAGTGCTAGAGATTCCGGGACAGGTGTCGAAAAACTGTTTTTT
>TRBD2|many|TRBJ2-1|TRBV6-1
CASSHSGSWYYNEQFF
TGTGCCAGCAGTCATAGCGGGAGCTGGTACTACAATGAGCAGTTCTTC
>.|many|TRBJ2-2|TRBV7-3
CASSLSGGYTGELFF
TGTGCCAGCAGCCTCTCCGGGGGTTACACCGGGGAGCTGTTTTTT
>.|.|TRBJ1-5|TRBV29-1
CSVGGFESNQPQHF
TGCAGCGTTGGGGGGTTTGAAAGCAATCAGCCCCAGCATTTT
>.|many|TRBJ2-7|TRBV6-1
CASLGTYEQYF
TGTGCTTCCTTAGGTACATACGAGCAGTACTTC
>.|.|TRBJ1-5|TRBV6-2/TRBV6-3
CAGSLTGGYQPQHF
TGTGCCGGCAGTCTCACGGGGGGATATCAGCCCCAGCATTTT
>.|few|TRBJ2-1|TRBV2
CASSEIGSLYNEQFF
TGTGCCAGCAGTGAGATTGGCTCTCTCTACAATGAGCAGTTCTTC
>TRBD2|many|TRBJ2-2|TRBV12-3/TRBV12-4
CASSLTAGAPGELFF
TGTGCCAGCAGTTTAACAGCGGGAGCCCCCGGGGAGCTGTTTTTT
>.|many|TRBJ1-1|TRBV27
CASSPILRGTEAFF
TGTGCCAGCAGTCCTATACTTAGAGGTACTGAAGCTTTCTTT
>TRBD2|few|TRBJ2-3|TRBV29-1
CSVRTSGSAQQYF
TGCAGCGTTCGGACTAGCGGGTCGGCCCAGCAGTATTTT
>.|.|TRBJ1-6|TRBV10-1
CASSEVLNSPLHF
TGCGCCAGCAGTGAAGTTTTAAATTCACCCCTCCACTTT
>.|.|TRBJ2-7|TRBV28
CASSRRGPFLNYEQYF
TGTGCCAGCAGTCGCCGGGGACCTTTTCTTAATTACGAGCAGTACTTC
>.|.|TRBJ1-6|TRBV20-1
CSAREEASGPPLHF
TGCAGTGCTAGAGAAGAGGCTTCGGGGCCACCCCTCCACTTT
>.|few|TRBJ2-2|TRBV27
CASSLEWNGELFF
TGTGCCAGCAGTTTAGAGTGGAACGGGGAGCTGTTTTTT
>.|many|TRBJ2-7|TRBV28
CASSFGGYGYEQYF
TGTGCCAGCAGTTTTGGGGGGTATGGCTACGAGCAGTACTTC
>.|.|TRBJ1-2|TRBV20-1
CSAREPGGADGYTF
TGCAGTGCTAGAGAACCGGGGGGCGCGGATGGCTACACCTTC
>.|many|TRBJ2-7|TRBV5-1
CASSLGQPLNEQYF
TGCGCCAGCAGCTTGGGACAGCCCCTTAACGAGCAGTACTTC
>TRBD1|.|TRBJ1-6|TRBV7-3
CASSSGQGGAPLHF
TGTGCCAGCAGCTCGGGACAGGGTGGCGCACCCCTCCACTTT
>.|many|TRBJ1-2|TRBV12-3/TRBV12-4
CASSLELSSETSYGYTF
TGTGCCAGCAGTTTAGAGTTGAGTTCCGAGACCTCCTATGGCTACACCTTC
>TRBD1|few|TRBJ1-1|TRBV6-1
CAGSPRQGRTEAFF
TGTGCCGGCTCACCCCGACAGGGACGCACTGAAGCTTTCTTT
>.|many|TRBJ2-4|TRBV12-3/TRBV12-4
CASSPGLTFQYF
TGTGCCAGCAGTCCTGGACTGACTTTTCAGTACTTC
>.|many|TRBJ1-3|TRBV12-3/TRBV12-4
CASRPLENTIYF
TGTGCCAGCAGACCCCTCGAAAACACCATATATTTT
>.|many|TRBJ2-5|TRBV4-3
CASSQEQQGQETQYF
TGCGCCAGCAGCCAAGAACAACAGGGCCAAGAGACCCAGTACTTC
>TRBD2|.|TRBJ2-7|TRBV9
CASSASGDGPYEQYF
TGTGCCAGCAGCGCTAGCGGGGACGGTCCCTACGAGCAGTACTTC
>TRBD1|.|TRBJ2-3|TRBV20-1
CSARGRGLGTDTQYF
TGCAGTGCTAGGGGCAGGGGGCTCGGCACAGATACGCAGTATTTT
>.|once|TRBJ2-1|TRBV20-1
CSALPVQAVGNEQFF
TGCAGTGCTTTGCCGGTACAGGCCGTCGGCAATGAGCAGTTCTTC